The T cell receptor (beta chain) under discussion was sequenced for a study of OX40 agonist ivuxolimab in advanced cancers. TCRdb keeps only in-frame clones here, not all; method: immunoSEQ multiplex PCR. Of more than 70,000 clones in the sample, roughly four fifths are singletons; the top ten hold 20% to 25%. Study-level results: Expanded peripheral T-cell antigen specificity went undetermined. Low normalized T-cell clonal expansion also characterized some of the nonresponders.

CDR3 length: 15 residues. V shed 0 bases and J shed 3 bases, with 11 bases lying between them. Germline values: CDR1 MGHRA, CDR2 YSYEKL. Of note for this clone: Its target is unknown.

The receptor's source is an adult with an advanced solid tumor such as melanoma, head and neck, liver or kidney cancer. The input for sequencing was CD4+ or CD8+ T cells sorted from blood, taken in a trial of the OX40 agonist ivuxolimab. The chain carries TRBV4-1 and TRBJ1-2, with D possibly being TRBD1 (5 bases). The CDR3 loop reads CASSQEEGLDYGYTF. In nucleotides, the CDR3 is TGCGCCAGCAGCCAAGAGGAGGGGTTGGACTATGGCTACACCTTC.